The present T cell receptor beta chain was sequenced within a study of Ad26.COV2.S vaccination and SARS-CoV-2 variants (dated by TCRdb to the early 2020s). Looking at the study overall: Donors in the vaccine arm were drawn from COV1001, a phase I-IIa trial of Ad26.COV2.S in healthy adults that was multicentre, randomized, double-blind and placebo-controlled. TCRbeta repertoire sequencing served as the tool for gauging how specific and how broad the SARS-CoV-2-reactive T cell receptors were following Ad26.COV2.S vaccination. A total of around 32 samples were included in the TCR-sequenced set, comprising roughly 19 Ad26.COV2.S vaccine recipients, 5 placebo recipients and 8 SARS-CoV-2 convalescent individuals. Investigators did not know the trial group allocation while performing experiments and assessing outcomes. Trial participants were randomized into five groups of five, in which low-dose or high-dose Ad26.COV2.S was given once or twice, or placebo was given on both occasions. Ad26.COV2.S was administered intramuscularly at a dose of 5x10^10 or 1x10^11 viral particles, either as one shot or as two shots given 56 days apart. Here is what the overall study found, with its caveats: It was noted by the authors that total T cell responses may have been underestimated by the TCR breadth and depth analyses. Vaccine and placebo recipients had similar non-spike TCR breadth, a finding consistent with the vaccine containing only spike. Spike-specific TCR breadth was higher in Ad26.COV2.S recipients than in placebo recipients (P = 0.0014). After vaccination, substantial breadth of spike-specific CD8+ and CD4+ T cell responses was reported. The study was not powered for comparison of responses between vaccine doses or regimens.

The CDR3 runs 17 amino acids, cysteine and phenylalanine included. Of the read, only the CDR3 DNA is kept; its 51 bases are in frame from base 1. The CDR1 and CDR2 encoded by the germline V gene (reference sequence) are PRHDT and FYEKMQ. The V and J ends are trimmed by 3 bases and 5 bases, leaving 17 bases between them. Per the publication, the treatment or condition label means: 15 to 20 received Ad26.COV2.S at low or high dose, single or two shots; 5 received placebo; per-sample allocation not given. Repertoires of vaccine and placebo recipients were sequenced from samples collected on day 63 after the first injection. Between 29 July and 7 August 2020, Cohort 1b enrolled some 25 adults aged 18-55 years at one site in Boston, USA. Ad26.COV2.S was a replication-incompetent adenovirus type 26 vector that expressed a prefusion-stabilized SARS-CoV-2 spike protein derived from the original Wuhan strain.

The immunoSEQ Assay was used to sequence TCRbeta CDR3 regions. After extraction, genomic DNA underwent amplification by bias-controlled multiplex PCR, followed by high-throughput sequencing. The paper's processing steps were these. To quantify the absolute abundance of every unique TCRbeta CDR3 region, sequences were collapsed and filtered. Usable DNA was measured by amplifying reference genes present in all nucleated cells, and TCRbeta template counts were normalized to that usable DNA to estimate T cell fraction. Repertoire TCRs were annotated as SARS-CoV-2-specific by exact matching of V gene, CDR3 amino acid sequence and J gene to a known reactive TCR set. MIRA supplied the reference SARS-CoV-2 TCR set, which was filtered for enrichment in COVID-19-positive ImmuneCODE repertoires so that public or cross-reactive TCRs were removed. Based on the MIRA antigens, annotated TCRs were further analysed at the level of specific ORF or position within ORF. Breadth was defined as the number of annotated unique rearrangements divided by the total number of unique productive rearrangements, and depth was defined as the summed frequency of the annotated unique rearrangements. Two-sided Wilcoxon rank-sum tests were applied when comparing TCR breadth between groups. In TCRdb, the immuneACCESS table is reduced to in-frame sequences with V and J assigned. These tables do not hold every clone; where another copy was compared, an unresolved V gene accounts for under half, and the others remain unexplained. That table furnishes V, J and clone size, whereas the DNA furnished D and trimming. This sample comprises roughly 420,000 clones, roughly 89% of them detected only once. The biggest ten clones account for about 2.5% of the sample.

Details on this clone: The specificity of this receptor is unknown. It has no much larger one-base neighbor in the sample; base qualities were not kept.

This receptor was taken from a person aged 18-60 years who received the Ad26.COV2.S COVID-19 vaccine or a placebo. This material consisted of peripheral blood, taken in a trial of Ad26.COV2.S vaccine versus placebo. The receptor chain draws on TRBV13 and TRBJ1-6; the D gene is possibly TRBD1, with 6 bases matching. In nucleotide form, the sequence is TGTGCCAGCAGCTTCCGGACAGCGGGGGAGGATAATTCACCCCTCCACTTT. Its amino acids are CASSFRTAGEDNSPLHF.